The rows below give T cell receptor beta chains drawn from one sample of a study of regulatory T cells in long-lasting Graves disease. TCRdb re-analysed the multiplex PCR reads in MiXCR, keeping a single row per CDR3 protein. The sample has a few hundred thousand distinct CDR3 sequences, roughly 24% seen once; the top ten hold approximately 27%. The material was peripheral blood mononuclear cells (PBMCs), obtained when the disease was refractory, from a patient treated with antithyroid drugs. These receptors originate from a woman between 40 and 50 years old with Graves disease. Both conserved end residues are part of each CDR3. The D gene is left open where the match is weak. Clone size appears in some rows only: once, few, many, or a class for an expanded clone.

D	size	V	J	length	DNA	CDR3
.	many	TRBV11-2	TRBJ1-4	14	TGTGCCAGCAGCCGCGGAGGGGATAATGAAAAACTGTTTTTT	CASSRGGDNEKLFF
TRBD1	many	TRBV28	TRBJ2-5	15	TGTGCCAGCAGCGAAACAGGGGGCGCCGGGGAGACCCAGTACTTC	CASSETGGAGETQYF
.	many	TRBV28	TRBJ2-7	17	TGTGCCAGCAGTTTAACCCTAGTCGGTACAGGGTCAAACGAGCAGTACTTC	CASSLTLVGTGSNEQYF
.	many	TRBV7-9	TRBJ2-5	14	TGTGCCAGCAGCTTAGTATTGGCGGCAGAGACCCAGTACTTC	CASSLVLAAETQYF
TRBD2	many	TRBV6-1	TRBJ2-7	15	TGTGCCAGCAGTACTTCCGGGACTAGCGGCAACGAGCAGTACTTC	CASSTSGTSGNEQYF
TRBD2	few	TRBV7-9	TRBJ2-2	14	TGTGCCAGCAGCATATTAGCGGGAGCCGGGGAGCTGTTTTTT	CASSILAGAGELFF
.	.	TRBV3-1	TRBJ2-4	16	TGTGCCAGCGCCGAAACGCCGGGCCTCGCCAAAAACATTCAGTACTTC	CASAETPGLAKNIQYF
TRBD1	many	TRBV28	TRBJ2-7	16	TGTGCCAGCAGTCCCCCCCCGTGGGACAGGACCTACGAGCAGTACTTC	CASSPPPWDRTYEQYF
.	many	TRBV28	TRBJ2-4	16	TGTGCCAGCAGTTTATCTCGGGGATTAGCCAAAAACATTCAGTACTTC	CASSLSRGLAKNIQYF
TRBD1	many	TRBV20-1	TRBJ2-4	13	TGCAGTGCTAGGACAGGGGCCAAAAACATTCAGTACTTC	CSARTGAKNIQYF
.	.	TRBV29-1	TRBJ1-5	12	TGCAGCGTGGGACAATTCAATCAGCCCCAGCATTTT	CSVGQFNQPQHF
.	many	TRBV19	TRBJ2-7	14	TGTGCCAGTAGTACCAATAGCGTAGGCTACGAGCAGTACTTC	CASSTNSVGYEQYF
.	once	TRBV19	TRBJ2-7	12	TGTGCCAGTAGTGCCCCCACCTACGAGCAGTACTTC	CASSAPTYEQYF
.	.	TRBV29-1	TRBJ1-2	13	TGCAGCGTTGTGCAGGGCACCAACTATGGCTACACCTTC	CSVVQGTNYGYTF
TRBD2	.	TRBV6-5	TRBJ2-1	20	TGTGCCAGCAGTTACTCCCGGCGGGTAGCGGGTATTAGCTCCTACAATGAGCAGTTCTTC	CASSYSRRVAGISSYNEQFF
.	.	TRBV11-1	TRBJ2-2	14	TGTGCCAGCAGCTTTTTTCGGAACACCGGGGAGCTGTTTTTT	CASSFFRNTGELFF
TRBD1	many	TRBV12-3/TRBV12-4	TRBJ1-1	13	TGTGCCAGCAAAGGGGGCCGATGGACTGAAGCTTTCTTT	CASKGGRWTEAFF
.	.	TRBV10-3	TRBJ2-2	15	TGTGCCATCAGTGAGTCGGAACTCAGCACCGGGGAGCTGTTTTTT	CAISESELSTGELFF
TRBD1	few	TRBV3-1	TRBJ2-7	15	TGTGCCAGCAGCTCAGCCGGGACAGGCCTCTACGAGCAGTACTTC	CASSSAGTGLYEQYF
TRBD2	.	TRBV18	TRBJ2-2	15	TGTGCCAGCTCACCAGCGGGAGGGAACACCGGGGAGCTGTTTTTT	CASSPAGGNTGELFF
.	.	TRBV5-8	TRBJ2-7	12	TGTGCCAGCAGCTTGAGAGTCCACGAGCAGTACTTC	CASSLRVHEQYF
.	.	TRBV5-1	TRBJ2-7	14	TGCGCCAGCAGCCCCGCAGGAGCTCTTTACGAGCAGTACTTC	CASSPAGALYEQYF
.	many	TRBV20-1	TRBJ1-1	13	TGCAGTGCTCCTGGACGGTGGAGCACTGAAGCTTTCTTT	CSAPGRWSTEAFF
TRBD1	.	TRBV28	TRBJ2-2	15	TGTGCCAGCAGACAATTACAGGGGCACACCGGGGAGCTGTTTTTT	CASRQLQGHTGELFF
.	many	TRBV5-1	TRBJ2-7	13	TGCGCCAGCGGCCACAATCAGGGGCAGGAGCAGTACTTC	CASGHNQGQEQYF
.	many	TRBV12-3/TRBV12-4	TRBJ1-4	14	TGTGCCAGCAGTTTAGGGGCGTCGGATGAAAAACTGTTTTTT	CASSLGASDEKLFF
TRBD2	many	TRBV12-3/TRBV12-4	TRBJ2-2	14	TGTGCCAGCAGGGACACTAGCGGCCGGGGGGAGCTGTTTTTT	CASRDTSGRGELFF
.	.	TRBV5-4	TRBJ1-3	13	TGTGCCAGCAGCCCGGGCTTGCAAAACACCATATATTTT	CASSPGLQNTIYF
TRBD1	.	TRBV7-9	TRBJ2-2	15	TGTGCCAGCGCGACGGGGACAGGGAACACCGGGGAGCTGTTTTTT	CASATGTGNTGELFF
.	many	TRBV28	TRBJ1-3	13	TGTGCCAGCAGTCAGGTCGCCGGAAACACCATATATTTT	CASSQVAGNTIYF
TRBD1	many	TRBV27	TRBJ2-7	15	TGTGCCAGCAGAGCACCCCCGGGACAGTCCGAAGAGCAGTACTTC	CASRAPPGQSEEQYF
.	many	TRBV12-3/TRBV12-4	TRBJ2-5	16	TGTGCCAGCAGTCCTAGGGCCGGGACACTCGTCGAGACCCAGTACTTC	CASSPRAGTLVETQYF
.	.	TRBV28	TRBJ2-6	15	TGTGCCAGCTCGGGGCGAATCTCTGGGGCCAACGTCCTGACTTTC	CASSGRISGANVLTF
.	many	TRBV11-2	TRBJ2-7	14	TGTGCCAGCAGCTTAGTCGCGGGAAACTACGAGCAGTACTTC	CASSLVAGNYEQYF
.	many	TRBV28	TRBJ1-2	16	TGTGCCAGCAGGGCCCCGATCACAAGTGGGAACTATGGCTACACCTTC	CASRAPITSGNYGYTF
TRBD1	many	TRBV29-1	TRBJ2-5	13	TGCAGCGTTGATAAGGGGGCCCAAGAGACCCAGTACTTC	CSVDKGAQETQYF
.	.	TRBV29-1	TRBJ2-7	12	TGCAGCGCAGTTGGTAGACCCTACGAGCAGTACTTC	CSAVGRPYEQYF
TRBD1	.	TRBV29-1	TRBJ1-2	12	TGCAGCGTTGGGCAGGGGGCGTATGGCTACACCTTC	CSVGQGAYGYTF
TRBD2	many	TRBV6-5	TRBJ2-7	14	TGTGCCAGCAGTTATTGGCGGGAGCGCTACGAGCAGTACTTC	CASSYWRERYEQYF
.	.	TRBV20-1	TRBJ1-1	12	TGCAGTGCGGGCGCCGGGAACACTGAAGCTTTCTTT	CSAGAGNTEAFF
.	few	TRBV9	TRBJ2-3	14	TGTGCCAGCAGCGAATCAGGGGAGGGAGATACGCAGTATTTT	CASSESGEGDTQYF
.	many	TRBV11-2	TRBJ1-1	13	TGTGCCAGCAGCATACAGAGGAACACTGAAGCTTTCTTT	CASSIQRNTEAFF
.	once	TRBV28	TRBJ2-3	16	TGTGCCAGCAGTTTCGGGCTTGGAGGGAAAGCAGATACGCAGTATTTT	CASSFGLGGKADTQYF
.	.	TRBV19	TRBJ1-5	17	TGTGCCAGTAGTATCCTATGGACAGATACGGGCAATCAGCCCCAGCATTTT	CASSILWTDTGNQPQHF